What follows is one T cell receptor (beta chain) and its context. This clone was observed a few times. No antigen is known for it. One base away there is no much larger clone; base qualities are not given. The library was prepared using the immunoSEQ multiplex PCR assay. RNA was extracted from all samples and reverse transcribed into cDNA as template for TCR sequencing. SuperScript III was used to make first-strand cDNA, primed with a 2:1 mix of oligo-dT and random hexamers. Amplification bias was assessed with a synthetic immune receptor repertoire, and residual bias was removed computationally. As for the authors' bioinformatics: Raw reads were preprocessed for error removal, and CDR3 was defined according to IMGT conventions as running from the conserved cysteine to phenylalanine. To get clonality, Shannon entropy was normalized by log2 of the number of productive unique TCRs and the result was subtracted from 1. Scalp TCRbeta sequences were cross-referenced with sorted blood CD4 and CD8 repertoires so that the CD4 or CD8 identity of scalp clones could be inferred. TCRdb retrieved this table from immuneACCESS and kept in-frame rearrangements only. Not all clones are present; in checked studies, unresolved V genes account for under half, and no reason is known for the remainder. Clonal size and the V and J genes are those of that table, whereas D and trimming came from the DNA. Recorded for this sample are some 200,000 clones; approximately 56% of them occurred a single time. The ten biggest clones cover about 15% of the sample.

These data originate in a study of CD8+ T cells in alopecia areata (dated by TCRdb to about 2018). Context from the whole study: Treated patients were enrolled in an open-label pilot trial of oral tofacitinib at 5 to 10 mg twice daily for moderate-to-severe alopecia areata. Tofacitinib was administered for 6 to 18 months, and 6 months of follow-up off drug were then conducted to assess delayed response and recurrence. To study T cell clonal expansion in alopecia areata, the researchers applied high-throughput TCRbeta sequencing to both the C3H/HeJ mouse model and human patients. The RNA source kit depended on sample type: the PAXgene miRNA kit for fixed scalp, the miRNeasy kit for PBMCs, and the RNeasy kit for mouse skin. TCRbeta CDR3 regions were amplified by immunoSEQ multiplex PCR with 35 Vbeta forward and 13 Jbeta reverse primers. Human TCRbeta sequencing covered scalp tissue and sorted CD4+ and CD8+ peripheral blood T cells from patchy and totalis/universalis alopecia areata patients and healthy controls. Biopsies were taken from tofacitinib-treated patients at baseline and again at 4 and 24 weeks into treatment, and several of those patients also had a later scalp biopsy. Clonality in the scalp was compared among normal scalp (n=4), patchy alopecia areata scalp (n=8), and alopecia totalis/universalis scalp (n=8). Findings and caveats that apply to the study as a whole: Unlike mouse skin, where gammadelta T cells dominate, normal human skin contains resident alphabeta T cells that get sequenced too, which complicates analysis of the scalp TCR repertoire. Compared with mice, TCR sequences shared between patients were less clear, possibly partly because of HLA diversity across the patient population. Higher clonality and more expanded CD8+ clones were observed in lesional scalp than in normal scalp, particularly in alopecia totalis/universalis, a finding suggestive of antigenic drive.

V is reduced by 5 bases and J by 5 bases, leaving a spacing of 9 bases between them. The CDR3 goes from the cysteine to the phenylalanine over 12 residues. The sequence is cut down to CDR3 DNA, 36 bases in frame from base 1. CDR1 and CDR2, per the germline V gene (reference sequence), are MNHEY and SMNVEV. What this sample's time point label stands for: baseline before oral tofacitinib. Peripheral blood and lesional scalp punch biopsies were obtained from patients with alopecia areata. PBMCs were isolated by density centrifugation and stained for CD3, CD4 and CD8, and CD4+ and CD8+ T cells were sorted on a FACSAria.

This TCR was recovered from a human donor with alopecia areata. Recombination linked TRBV27 to TRBJ2-5; the D gene remains uncertain. The source material was CD4+ T cells sorted from blood, sampled at week 0. The nucleotides read TGTGCCAGCAGTCCCCAAGGGGAGACCCAGTACTTC. Its protein reads: CASSPQGETQYF.